Shown below are 28 T cell receptor beta chains from a single sample sequenced in a study of neurological immune-mediated disorders. One entry per CDR3 protein results from TCRdb running MiXCR on the 5' RACE reads. The data contain approximately 74,000 distinct CDR3 sequences, about 9% of them singletons. The sequenced sample consisted of PBMCs. These receptors all stem from a man aged 45-65 years in good health.

This clonotype was detected ten times or more. The chain joins TRBV9 to TRBJ2-2; 9 positions agree with TRBD2. Germline CDR1 is SGDLS and CDR2 is YYNGEE. After removal of 0 bases from V and 6 bases from J, the junction contained 6 bases not matched to a gene. The CDR3 totals 16 residues. The CDR3 loop reads CASSVVSGGSAGELFF. CDR3 coding DNA: TGTGCCAGCAGCGTAGTCAGCGGGGGGAGCGCCGGGGAGCTGTTTTTT. Looking up the rest from reference TRBV9 and TRBJ2-2 gives the full variable domain: DSGVTQTPKHLITATGQRVTLRCSPRSGDLSVYWYQQSLDQGLQFLIQYYNGEERAKGNILERFSAQQFPDLHSELNLSSLELGDSALYFCASSVVSGGSAGELFFGEGSRLTVL.

This clonotype was seen many times. This chain joins TRBV5-1 and TRBJ2-6, with D perhaps TRBD1 (6 bases). V dropped 5 bases and J dropped 2 bases, with 8 bases sitting between them. The CDR3 is made up of 14 amino acids. Germline CDR1 and CDR2: SGHRS and YFSETQ. The CDR3 protein is CASSRDTGANVLTF. The CDR3 DNA reads as TGCGCCAGCAGTAGGGACACTGGGGCCAACGTCCTGACTTTC.

The V and J genes are TRBV30 and TRBJ2-1, with D possibly TRBD1 on 5 matching bases. Trimming cost V 2 bases and J 4 bases, with 6 bases left between them. Germline loops: CDR1 GTSNPN, CDR2 SVGIG (reference sequence). This CDR3 comprises 12 residues. The CDR3 spells CAWSRQYNEQFF. CDR3 nucleotide sequence: TGTGCCTGGAGTAGACAGTACAATGAGCAGTTCTTC. Supplemented by reference TRBV30 and TRBJ2-1, the full variable domain reads SQTIHQWPATLVQPVGSPLSLECTVEGTSNPNLYWYRQAAGRGLQLLFYSVGIGQISSEVPQNLSASRPQDRQFILSSKKLLLSDSGFYLCAWSRQYNEQFFGPGTRLTVL.

This clonotype appeared a few times. V and J are TRBV29-1 and TRBJ2-1; 7 nucleotides line up with TRBD2. Germline-derived CDR1 and CDR2 are SQVTM and ANQGSEA. Trimming at V came to 6 bases and at J to 2 bases, leaving 7 bases not matched to a gene. This CDR3 is built from 14 residues. The CDR3 nucleotides are TGCAGCGTGGTGGGACTACAACCCTACAATGAGCAGTTCTTC. Translating it yields CSVVGLQPYNEQFF.

This clonotype was recorded many times. The V call is TRBV7-6, the J call TRBJ2-7, with D perhaps TRBD2 (5 bases). The CDR3 covers 12 residues. The V end was cut by 5 bases, the J end by 4 bases, with 9 bases between. CDR1 SGHVS and CDR2 FNYEAQ come from the germline V gene. The CDR3 DNA reads as TGTGCCAGCAGCAGTACTAGATACGAGCAGTACTTC. Translating gives CASSSTRYEQYF.

This clonotype was seen ten or more times. The V gene is TRBV14, the J gene TRBJ2-5; 8 nucleotides match TRBD2. The CDR3 sequence is 18 residues long. V gave up 1 base and J gave up 2 bases; unmatched junction bases: 12. From germline, CDR1 is SGHDN and CDR2 FVKESK. CDR3 loop: CASSQGTSTSESQETQYF. The CDR3 DNA sequence: TGTGCCAGCAGCCAAGGTACTTCGACTAGCGAGTCTCAAGAGACCCAGTACTTC.

This clonotype was picked up many times. The chain recombines TRBV28 with TRBJ2-3, with D uncertain. V was pared by 3 bases and J by 7 bases, with 11 bases between. The CDR3 is 13 residues long. The germline V gene has CDR1 MDHEN and CDR2 SYDVKM. The CDR3: CASSLSPKNTQYF. The DNA of the CDR3 is TGTGCCAGCAGTTTGTCCCCTAAGAATACGCAGTATTTT. The variable domain in full, completed from reference TRBV28 and TRBJ2-3, reads DVKVTQSSRYLVKRTGEKVFLECVQDMDHENMFWYRQDPGLGLRLIYFSYDVKMKEKGDIPEGYSVSREKKERFSLILESASTNQTSMYLCASSLSPKNTQYFGPGTRLTVL.

This chain connects TRBV3-1 to TRBJ2-1, with 10 bases lining up with TRBD2. The CDR3 contains 15 residues. The germline V gene has CDR1 LGHDT and CDR2 YNNKEL (reference sequence). V was pared by 4 bases and J by 7 bases, with 7 bases of the junction left unmatched. The CDR3 loop reads CASSPWGSGRNEQFF. CDR3 bases: TGTGCCAGCAGCCCTTGGGGTAGCGGGAGGAATGAGCAGTTCTTC.

With regard to this clonotype: This may arise from a read error, as a much more abundant clone is one base away. DNA for the CDR3: TGCGCCAGCAGCTATACAGATAACGAAAACATTCAGTACTTC. Its protein product is CASSYTDNENIQYF. This chain joins TRBV5-1 and TRBJ2-4; D ambiguous. In germline, CDR1 is SGHRS, CDR2 YFSETQ. V dropped 3 bases and J dropped 5 bases, with 12 bases sitting between them. The CDR3 spans 14 residues.

This sequence joins TRBV20-1 and TRBJ2-5; TRBD2 might be the D (5 bases). This CDR3 region has 11 residues. V gave up 3 bases and J gave up 4 bases, with 6 bases separating them. CDR1 DFQATT and CDR2 SNEGSKA come from the germline V gene (reference sequence). In DNA, the CDR3 is TGCAGTGCTAGTCTAGCAGAGACCCAGTACTTC. This translates into CSASLAETQYF.

This clonotype appeared many times. This chain connects TRBV24-1 to TRBJ2-2; TRBD2 might be the D (6 bases). Trimming took 6 bases from V and 1 from J, leaving 11 bases between them. The CDR3 contains 15 residues. CDR1 is KGHDR, CDR2 SFDVKD, per germline. The CDR3: CATSQTSLNTGELFF. The CDR3 DNA sequence: TGTGCCACCAGTCAAACTAGCTTGAACACCGGGGAGCTGTTTTTT.

This clonotype was counted many times. This chain connects TRBV5-1 to TRBJ2-1, with 11 bases matching TRBD2. The germline gives CDR1 SGHRS, CDR2 YFSETQ. V shed 2 bases, J shed 6 bases, and the junction held 4 bases outside the gene matches. The CDR3 spans 15 residues. The CDR3 sequence: CASSLLAGDPNEQFF. As DNA, the CDR3 is TGCGCCAGCAGCTTACTAGCGGGGGACCCCAATGAGCAGTTCTTC. Full variable domain (outside the CDR3, taken from reference TRBV5-1 and TRBJ2-1): KAGVTQTPRYLIKTRGQQVTLSCSPISGHRSVSWYQQTPGQGLQFLFEYFSETQRNKGNFPGRFSGRQFSNSRSEMNVSTLELGDSALYLCASSLLAGDPNEQFFGPGTRLTVL.

This clonotype has ten or more counts. The chain links TRBV10-3 to TRBJ2-1; 13 bases match TRBD2. V lost 6 bases and J lost 5; bases outside the gene matches: 7. The CDR3 is 16 residues long. The germline V gene encodes CDR1 ENHRY and CDR2 SYGVKD. The CDR3 loop is CAISRTGTSGNNEQFF. In DNA form, the CDR3 reads TGTGCCATCAGCCGAACCGGGACTAGCGGGAACAATGAGCAGTTCTTC.

This clonotype showed up many times. This CDR3 is CASSEDTRNIQYF. CDR3 sequence (DNA): TGTGCCAGCAGCGAAGACACCAGAAACATTCAGTACTTC. V is TRBV9 and J is TRBJ2-4; no firm D call. Germline V gene lookup returns CDR1 SGDLS and CDR2 YYNGEE. Trimming left V 3 bases short and J 6 bases short, with 10 bases between. The CDR3 spans 13 residues.

This clonotype was found many times. The chain combines TRBV12-3 or TRBV12-4 with TRBJ2-7; 13 bases agree with TRBD2. V shed 3 bases, J shed 0 bases, and the junction held 2 bases outside the gene matches. The CDR3 is 16 amino acids. In DNA, the CDR3 is TGTGCCAGCAGTTTGGGACTAGCGGGAAGCTCCTACGAGCAGTACTTC. It is translated as CASSLGLAGSSYEQYF.

The rearrangement uses TRBV11-2 and TRBJ2-2; D is perhaps TRBD2 (5 bases). The CDR3 is made up of 16 amino acids. Trimming shortened V by 10 bases and J by 4 bases, and 22 bases separated the two germline ends. Germline V gives CDR1 SGHAT, CDR2 FQNNGV. The CDR3 reads CAKSLRAVAGTGELFF. CDR3 in DNA: TGTGCCAAGAGCTTAAGAGCGGTGGCGGGCACCGGGGAGCTGTTTTTT.

This clonotype was found many times. This rearrangement joins TRBV25-1 to TRBJ2-7; D tentatively reads TRBD1 or TRBD2 (7 bases each). This CDR3 has 13 residues. V dropped 5 bases and J dropped 4 bases, with 12 bases sitting between them. The germline gives CDR1 MGHDK, CDR2 SYGVNS. The CDR3 DNA reads TGTGCCAGCAGTCAGGGGGGGATTTACGAGCAGTACTTC. Its translation: CASSQGGIYEQYF.

This clonotype was counted ten times or more. The chain combines TRBV9 with TRBJ2-1; 10 positions match TRBD2. Germline loops: CDR1 SGDLS, CDR2 YYNGEE. The junction had 9 bases not matched to a gene; V was cut back by 3 bases and J by 9 bases. There are 15 residues in the CDR3. CDR3 amino acids: CASSARGTSAREQFF. The CDR3 DNA reads TGTGCCAGCAGCGCGAGGGGGACTAGCGCCCGTGAGCAGTTCTTC.

In its sample, this clonotype was seen many times. The chain is built from TRBV12-3 or TRBV12-4 and TRBJ2-2; a weak D match, TRBD1 (5 bases). V lost 3 bases and J 1 base, leaving 6 bases between the germline ends. The CDR3 has 14 residues. This chain's CDR3 is CASSFQGNTGELFF. The CDR3 DNA follows: TGTGCCAGCAGTTTCCAGGGGAACACCGGGGAGCTGTTTTTT.

This clonotype was observed many times. The J gene is TRBJ2-7, the V gene TRBV5-1; TRBD1 might be the D (7 bases). Trimming stripped 0 bases from V and 2 bases from J, with 18 bases between. Per germline, CDR1 SGHRS and CDR2 YFSETQ. The CDR3 is made up of 17 amino acids. Here the CDR3 reads CASSLAGGAGTAYEQYF. The CDR3 region has the DNA TGCGCCAGCAGCTTGGCTGGAGGGGCCGGGACAGCCTACGAGCAGTACTTC. Complete variable domain (other parts from reference TRBV5-1 and TRBJ2-7): KAGVTQTPRYLIKTRGQQVTLSCSPISGHRSVSWYQQTPGQGLQFLFEYFSETQRNKGNFPGRFSGRQFSNSRSEMNVSTLELGDSALYLCASSLAGGAGTAYEQYFGPGTRLTVT.

The sample holds many counts of this clonotype. The chain uses TRBV9 and TRBJ2-2; maybe TRBD2 (5 bases). V was clipped by 3 bases and J by 3 bases, with 9 bases between them. This CDR3 has 14 residues. Per germline, CDR1 SGDLS and CDR2 YYNGEE. This CDR3 is CASSASDYTGELFF. CDR3 sequence (DNA): TGTGCCAGCAGCGCCTCGGACTACACCGGGGAGCTGTTTTTT.

This clonotype has at least ten counts. The V call is TRBV12-3 or TRBV12-4, the J call TRBJ2-3, with 15 nucleotides matching TRBD2. This CDR3 has 16 amino acids. V lost 1 base and J lost 9; bases outside the gene matches: 5. The chain's CDR3 is CASSLGTSGRERTQYF. Here the CDR3 DNA reads TGTGCCAGCAGTTTAGGGACTAGCGGGAGGGAGCGGACGCAGTATTTT.

This clonotype came up many times. The chain is built from TRBV11-2 and TRBJ1-1; no definite D call. CDR1 and CDR2 (germline): SGHAT, FQNNGV. CDR3 length: 11 amino acids. V shed 4 bases and J shed 11 bases, with 11 bases lying between them. The CDR3 protein is CASSSQRLAFF. CDR3 coding DNA: TGTGCCAGCAGCTCTCAACGTTTGGCTTTCTTT.

Ten or more counts support this clonotype. The CDR3 coding sequence is TGCGCCAGCAGCCTGGGCCGGGGAGGAGAGACCCAGTACTTC. Its translation is CASSLGRGGETQYF. The chain joins TRBV5-1 to TRBJ2-5, with D perhaps TRBD2 (6 bases). The germline V gene encodes CDR1 SGHRS and CDR2 YFSETQ. This CDR3 has 14 amino acids. The ends were cut back, 4 bases at V and 4 bases at J, with 14 bases in the middle.

This clonotype was detected many times. The rearrangement joins TRBV5-5 to TRBJ2-1; D gene uncertain. This CDR3 spans 15 amino acids. The germline V and J ends were trimmed by 4 bases and 2 bases, with 13 bases remaining between them. Looked up from germline, CDR1 is SGHKS and CDR2 is YYEKEE (reference sequence). The CDR3 nucleotides are TGTGCCAGCAGCCTCCTAGGTGGCCCCTACAATGAGCAGTTCTTC. It codes for CASSLLGGPYNEQFF.

This clonotype occurred many times. The chain employs TRBV6-2 or TRBV6-3 and TRBJ2-7; possibly TRBD1 or TRBD2 for D (6 bases each). Looked up from germline, CDR1 is MNHEY and CDR2 is SVGEGT. CDR3 length: 14 amino acids. V gave up 7 bases and J gave up 5 bases, with 18 bases separating them. As DNA, the CDR3 is TGTGCCAGCACTCCGGGATCGGGGGCGCACGAGCAGTACTTC. Its translation: CASTPGSGAHEQYF.

In this sample, this clonotype turned up many times. This chain uses TRBV3-1 with TRBJ1-1; no firm D call. V was cut by 1 base and J by 1 base, with 4 bases left in between. Germline values: CDR1 LGHDT, CDR2 YNNKEL (reference sequence). The CDR3 covers 13 residues. For the CDR3, the DNA is TGTGCCAGCAGCCAAGTCTCGAACACTGAAGCTTTCTTT. Protein sequence: CASSQVSNTEAFF.

This clonotype was picked up many times. CDR3 protein: CASSAGNDSPLHF. Written as DNA, the CDR3 is TGTGCCAGCAGCGCAGGGAATGATTCACCCCTCCACTTT. The chain joins TRBV7-9 to TRBJ1-6, with D possibly TRBD1 on 5 matching bases. Germline values: CDR1 SEHNR, CDR2 FQNEAQ (reference sequence). Trimming pared 5 bases from V and 8 bases from J, leaving 10 bases between. This CDR3 region has 13 residues.